Shown below are 10 T cell receptor beta chains from a single sample sequenced in a study of blood T cell repertoires in COVID-19. Some clones are missing from TCRdb's copy, which holds only in-frame ones; the method was immunoSEQ multiplex PCR. Here the sample spans 200,000 to 250,000 clones, about three quarters being singletons. Source material: peripheral blood. The receptors come from a woman aged 70-85 years with acute or convalescent COVID-19.

The chain carries TRBV19 and TRBJ2-1, with 11 bases that match TRBD2. Per germline, CDR1 LNHDA and CDR2 SQIVND (reference sequence). The V segment lost 3 bases and the J segment 7 bases; nucleotides outside the gene matches: 11. The CDR3 sequence is 17 residues long. CDR3 protein: CASSILRRTSGSNEQFF. Written as DNA, the CDR3 is TGTGCCAGTAGTATCCTACGACGGACTAGCGGGTCGAATGAGCAGTTCTTC.

The chain carries TRBV18 and TRBJ2-3; 7 nucleotides match TRBD2. Per germline, CDR1 KGHSH and CDR2 LQKENI. With 6 bases clipped from V and 0 bases from J, the junction kept 9 bases outside the gene matches. The CDR3 covers 16 residues. The CDR3 DNA follows: TGTGCCAGCTCCCGAGCGGGATCCTATAGCACAGATACGCAGTATTTT. Its translation: CASSRAGSYSTDTQYF. The full variable domain, completed using reference TRBV18 and TRBJ2-3, is NAGVMQNPRHLVRRRGQEARLRCSPMKGHSHVYWYRQLPEEGLKFMVYLQKENIIDESGMPKERFSAEFPKEGPSILRIQQVVRGDSAAYFCASSRAGSYSTDTQYFGPGTRLTVL.

The rearrangement joins TRBV27 to TRBJ2-3; 10 positions agree with TRBD2. J was trimmed by 3 bases and V by 2 bases; bases with no gene match: 2. This CDR3 region has 15 residues. Per the germline V gene, CDR1 is MNHEY and CDR2 is SMNVEV (reference sequence). The CDR3 bases are TGTGCCAGCAGTTTAATAGCGGGAGGTACAGATACGCAGTATTTT. This codes for CASSLIAGGTDTQYF.

CDR3 residues: CASSGVAEQYF. DNA for the CDR3: TGTGCCAGCAGTGGTGTAGCAGAGCAGTACTTC. The J gene is TRBJ2-7, the V gene TRBV2; D is uncertain. Germline V gives CDR1 SNHLY, CDR2 FYNNEI. This CDR3 contains 11 residues. V lost 4 bases and J 7 bases, leaving 8 bases between the germline ends.

This chain links TRBV7-2 with TRBJ2-5; 14 bases are shared with TRBD2. The CDR3 length is 18 residues. V dropped 0 bases and J dropped 7; count of bases not matched to a gene: 10. Germline CDR1 SGHTA, CDR2 FQGNSA. CDR3 amino acids: CASSLATGGLAGAVTQYF. The CDR3 DNA sequence: TGTGCCAGCAGCTTAGCGACGGGGGGACTAGCGGGAGCAGTGACCCAGTACTTC.

V is TRBV7-6 and J is TRBJ2-5; the match to TRBD2 covers 8 bases. Germline V lookup: CDR1 SGHVS, CDR2 FNYEAQ. The trim removed 1 base at V and 11 bases at J, leaving 6 bases unmatched. This CDR3 is 13 amino acids long. This chain's CDR3 is CASSLGAGGPQYF. CDR3 coding DNA: TGTGCCAGCAGCTTAGGGGCGGGAGGTCCTCAGTACTTC.

The CDR3 nucleotides are TGTGCCAGCAGCGCGACCGGGACAGGGGAGGGAAAACTGTTTTTT. Translated: CASSATGTGEGKLFF. The rearrangement links TRBV3-1 (or the pseudogene TRBV3-2) to TRBJ1-4, with 10 bases that match TRBD1. CDR1 and CDR2 (germline): LGHDT, YNNKEL (reference sequence). Trimming removed 5 bases from V and 10 bases from J; junction bases left unmatched: 10. The CDR3 covers 15 residues.

The gene calls are TRBV7-9 and TRBJ2-7, with a possible D match to TRBD2 (5 bases). There are 13 residues in the CDR3. V was pared by 6 bases and J by 3 bases, with 12 bases between. The germline V gene encodes CDR1 SEHNR and CDR2 FQNEAQ (reference sequence). The CDR3 loop is CASRLWENYEQYF. CDR3 in DNA: TGTGCCAGCAGATTATGGGAGAACTACGAGCAGTACTTC.

The chain joins TRBV25-1 to TRBJ2-7; possibly TRBD2 for D (5 bases). The CDR3 extends over 12 amino acids. Trimming removed 3 bases from V and 3 bases from J, with 6 bases in between. Per the germline V gene, CDR1 is MGHDK and CDR2 is SYGVNS. The DNA for the CDR3 is TGTGCCAGCAGTGACAGCGGCTACGAGCAGTACTTC. The encoded protein is CASSDSGYEQYF.

The chain uses TRBV5-1 and TRBJ2-1, with TRBD2 identical over 8 bases. CDR3 size: 15 residues. J gave up 2 bases and V 2 bases, and 3 bases lay outside the gene matches. Germline V gene sequence: CDR1 SGHRS, CDR2 YFSETQ. The CDR3 DNA reads as TGCGCCAGCAGCTTAGCGGGAGCGGCCTACAATGAGCAGTTCTTC. Encoded protein: CASSLAGAAYNEQFF.